The subject of this entry is one T cell receptor beta chain. The sample comes from a study of T cell changes during pregnancy in multiple sclerosis. The protocol was immunoSEQ multiplex PCR, while the TCRdb copy is restricted to in-frame clones and leaves out a portion. The table lists approximately 51,000 clones, approximately 94% of them singletons, with around 0.6% in the top ten. The CDR3 extends over 15 amino acids. The V segment lost 6 bases and the J segment 5 bases; nucleotides outside the gene matches: 7. Germline V lookup: CDR1 LNHDA, CDR2 SQIVND (reference sequence). The TCR sequence derives from a female donor with multiple sclerosis, enrolled in a pregnancy study. Sequencing used CD4+ T cells from peripheral blood mononuclear cells, obtained in the second trimester of pregnancy. The chain joins TRBV19 to TRBJ2-3, with 11 positions matching TRBD2. The CDR3 region is CASRLAGGPEDTQYF. The CDR3 DNA reads TGTGCCAGTAGATTAGCGGGGGGGCCAGAAGATACGCAGTATTTT.